The 19 T cell receptor beta chains reported below all come from one sample, sequenced in a study of identifying expanded T cells in peripheral blood. Generated by immunoSEQ multiplex PCR, the TCRdb table keeps only in-frame clones and is missing some. The table includes around 90,000 clones, about 91% detected once. Sample: blood. These receptors all come from a person aged 18 to 75 in good health.

This clone was picked up one time. V usage is TRBV7-6 and J usage is TRBJ1-1; D not resolved. CDR3 length: 13 amino acids. Trimming left V 1 base short and J 4 bases short, with 7 bases between. Per the germline V gene, CDR1 is SGHVS and CDR2 is FNYEAQ. The CDR3 region is CASSLVLGTEAFF. CDR3 sequence (DNA): TGTGCCAGCAGCTTAGTCCTGGGCACTGAAGCTTTCTTT.

The chain has TRBV4-2 and TRBJ2-7; D is ambiguous. This CDR3 has 16 amino acids. V was clipped by 4 bases and J by 5 bases, with 21 bases between them. Germline V gene sequence: CDR1 LGHNA, CDR2 YNFKEQ. CDR3 bases: TGTGCCAGCAGCCCGGACCTTCAATCTAGGGCCCACGAGCAGTACTTC. It codes for CASSPDLQSRAHEQYF.

J is TRBJ2-3 and V is TRBV7-8, with TRBD2 matching over 9 bases. CDR1 and CDR2 (germline): SGHVS, FQNEAQ. The V and J ends lost 1 base and 7 bases, in that order; junction bases with no gene match: 6. The CDR3 runs to 15 residues. CDR3 sequence (DNA): TGTGCCAGCAGCTTAGAGTCTCTAGCGGGGTATACGCAGTATTTT. It translates to CASSLESLAGYTQYF.

The rearrangement uses TRBV15 and TRBJ2-6; no clear D. Germline assignment: CDR1 LNHNV and CDR2 YYDKDF (reference sequence). The ends were cut back, 0 bases at V and 4 bases at J, with 10 bases in the middle. This CDR3 comprises 16 residues. Here the CDR3 DNA reads TGTGCCACCAGCAGAGATACTGGGGTAGGGGCCAACGTCCTGACTTTC. Translation gives CATSRDTGVGANVLTF. Combining the CDR3 with reference TRBV15 and TRBJ2-6 gives the whole variable domain DAMVIQNPRYQVTQFGKPVTLSCSQTLNHNVMYWYQQKSSQAPKLLFHYYDKDFNNEADTPDNFQSRRPNTSFCFLDIRSPGLGDTAMYLCATSRDTGVGANVLTFGAGSRLTVL.

The chain recombines TRBV19 with TRBJ1-3, with TRBD1 matching 7 bases. Per germline, CDR1 LNHDA and CDR2 SQIVND (reference sequence). Losses at the gene ends were 5 bases for V and 5 bases for J; bases not matched to a gene: 9. The CDR3 is 15 residues long. This CDR3 reads CASSPNGQDRNTIYF. In DNA form, the CDR3 reads TGTGCCAGTAGTCCTAACGGACAGGACAGAAACACCATATATTTT.

The chain carries TRBV6-1 and TRBJ1-1, with TRBD1 identical over 9 bases. This CDR3 has 13 amino acids. Germline V gives CDR1 MNHNS, CDR2 SASEGT. The junction had 0 bases not matched to a gene; V was cut back by 6 bases and J by 1 base. CDR3 DNA sequence: TGTGCCAGCAGACAGGGGGCGAACACTGAAGCTTTCTTT. Its translation: CASRQGANTEAFF.

The chain joins TRBV27 to TRBJ2-7; no clear D gene. V shed 0 bases and J shed 5 bases, with 5 bases lying between them. This CDR3 has 12 residues. Germline V gene lookup returns CDR1 MNHEY and CDR2 SMNVEV (reference sequence). CDR3 bases: TGTGCCAGCAGTTTATCGAAGGACGAGCAGTACTTC. Protein: CASSLSKDEQYF.

The CDR3 DNA follows: TGTGCCACCAGCAGAGATCCGGGAACGGAGGAAAAACTGTTTTTT. Its translation: CATSRDPGTEEKLFF. The rearrangement links TRBV15 to TRBJ1-4; D gene unclear. This CDR3 region has 15 residues. Germline-derived CDR1 and CDR2 are LNHNV and YYDKDF (reference sequence). The V end was cut by 0 bases, the J end by 8 bases, with 13 bases between.

This rearrangement joins TRBV6-1 to TRBJ2-3; 10 bases are a match to TRBD2. Trimming at V came to 4 bases and at J to 3 bases, leaving 4 bases not matched to a gene. The CDR3 loop spans 15 amino acids. CDR1 is MNHNS, CDR2 SASEGT, per germline. The chain's CDR3 is CASSGGLAATDTQYF. The CDR3 region has the DNA TGTGCCAGCAGTGGTGGACTAGCGGCTACAGATACGCAGTATTTT.

V gene TRBV5-4 combines with J gene TRBJ2-2; D gene unclear. With 2 bases removed from V and 1 base from J, the gap between germline ends came to 6 bases. In germline, CDR1 is SGHNT, CDR2 YYREEE (reference sequence). The CDR3 runs 14 residues. This CDR3 reads CASSFNRNTGELFF. The CDR3, as DNA: TGTGCCAGCAGCTTCAACAGGAACACCGGGGAGCTGTTTTTT. Full variable domain (missing parts from reference TRBV5-4 and TRBJ2-2): ETGVTQSPTHLIKTRGQQVTLRCSSQSGHNTVSWYQQALGQGPQFIFQYYREEENGRGNFPPRFSGLQFPNYSSELNVNALELDDSALYLCASSFNRNTGELFFGEGSRLTVL.

The rearrangement links TRBV7-2 to TRBJ2-2; 14 bases match TRBD2. Germline trimming cut 5 bases from V and 4 bases from J; bases unmatched to any gene: 6. Germline CDR1 and CDR2: SGHTA and FQGNSA. This CDR3 region has 17 residues. CDR3: CASSTTGTSGSTGELFF. The CDR3 bases are TGTGCCAGCAGCACTACCGGGACTAGCGGGAGCACCGGGGAGCTGTTTTTT.

CDR3 region: CAEEGHQETQYF. As DNA, the CDR3 is TGCGCCGAGGAGGGACACCAAGAGACCCAGTACTTC. The chain employs TRBV5-1 and TRBJ2-5; a possible D gene is TRBD2 (6 bases). Germline V gene data show CDR1 as SGHRS and CDR2 as YFSETQ. The V and J ends lost 10 bases and 0 bases respectively, with 10 bases between them. This CDR3 is built from 12 residues.

The chain has TRBV10-3 and TRBJ1-1; D possibly corresponds to TRBD1 (5 bases). Germline loops: CDR1 ENHRY, CDR2 SYGVKD. The CDR3 runs 11 residues. V lost 10 bases, J lost 1 base, and 7 bases lay in between. CDR3 in amino acids: CATGQNTEAFF. The CDR3 DNA sequence: TGTGCCACCGGACAGAACACTGAAGCTTTCTTT.

The J gene is TRBJ2-1, the V gene TRBV7-3; 10 bases agree with TRBD2. The CDR3 is 15 amino acids. V lost 3 bases and J lost 7; bases outside the gene matches: 6. The V gene's germline CDR1 is SGHTA and CDR2 FQGTGA. The CDR3 bases are TGTGCCAGCAGCTTTACGCTAGCGGGAGTTAATGAGCAGTTCTTC. Translated, it gives CASSFTLAGVNEQFF.

This chain uses TRBV15 with TRBJ1-5; no clear D. There are 14 residues in the CDR3. The V end lost 1 base, the J end lost 4 bases, and 8 bases lay between the germline ends. CDR1 is LNHNV and CDR2 is YYDKDF in the germline V gene (reference sequence). The CDR3 coding sequence is TGTGCCACCAGCAGAGTAGACGGGAATCAGCCCCAGCATTTT. It encodes CATSRVDGNQPQHF.

The chain links TRBV5-4 to TRBJ1-2; D is unresolved. The CDR3 has 13 residues. Between the trimmed V and J ends, which lost 2 bases and 4 bases, there was a span of 9 bases. The germline gives CDR1 SGHNT, CDR2 YYREEE (reference sequence). The CDR3 is CASSFSELYGYTF. The CDR3 DNA is TGTGCCAGCAGCTTCTCAGAACTCTATGGCTACACCTTC.

CDR3 bases: TGTGCCAGCAGGGGGTCGGGACATAACTATGGCTACACCTTC. This translates into CASRGSGHNYGYTF. V is TRBV21-1 and J is TRBJ1-2; TRBD1, the D gene given by the table, was not confirmed from the DNA. TRBV21-1 is a known pseudogene. The CDR3 is 14 amino acids.

J is TRBJ2-6 and V is TRBV6-1, with D possibly TRBD2 on 5 matching bases. The CDR3 spans 15 residues. Trimming stripped 1 base from V and 2 bases from J, with 6 bases between. Germline lookup yields CDR1 MNHNS and CDR2 SASEGT. The CDR3 sequence is CASSEGGTGANVLTF. The CDR3 region has the DNA TGTGCCAGCAGTGAAGGAGGGACTGGGGCCAACGTCCTGACTTTC.

The rearrangement uses TRBV10-2 and TRBJ1-1, with D perhaps matching TRBD1 (6 bases). Trimming stripped 5 bases from V and 6 bases from J, with 16 bases between. Per germline, CDR1 WSHSY and CDR2 SAAADI. This CDR3 is built from 14 residues. The CDR3 nucleotides read TGCGCCAGCAGTCTAACCCCACAGGGCGCTGAAGCTTTCTTT. It translates to CASSLTPQGAEAFF.